Sequencing of this TCR beta chain was carried out in a study of cytomegalovirus exposure and HLA in healthy donors. Findings and limits, study-wide: The likely explanation for a cluster of highly shared sequence variants was sequencing artifact.

Primers for the PCR totalled 60 Vbeta and 13 Jbeta. In the original workflow: Counted up in a later analysis, unique TCR beta chains came to 60 million to 95 million, with around 10 million shared. Measured with immunoSEQ multiplex PCR; TCRdb has only the in-frame clones, and not every one. The DNA gave D and trimming, while V, J and clone size come from that table. The table records 130,000 or so clones, around 83% of them present only once. The CDR3 runs 16 residues. V lost 2 bases and J lost 6; bases outside the gene matches: 10. The germline V gene encodes CDR1 SGHNT and CDR2 YYREEE (reference sequence). Remarks on this clone: Its specificity is unknown.

The V call is TRBV5-4, the J call TRBJ2-3, with 9 bases matching TRBD2. The sequence came from a woman aged 45-60 years in good health and CMV-seropositive. Sequences were obtained from PBMCs. DNA for the CDR3: TGTGCCAGCAGCTTAGAGGGCGGGAGGGCCACGGATACGCAGTATTTT. It yields the protein CASSLEGGRATDTQYF.